Sequencing of this T cell receptor (beta chain) was carried out in a study of blood T cell repertoires in COVID-19. Per germline, CDR1 SGHTA and CDR2 FQGNSA. The CDR3 sequence is 13 residues long. Trimming took off 5 bases at V and 0 bases at J, with 5 bases between the two ends. TCRdb keeps only in-frame clones here, not all; method: immunoSEQ multiplex PCR. The sample includes approximately 180,000 clones, 75% to 85% of them seen just once. Sequenced sample: PBMCs or T cells enriched from blood (not recorded which). The chain joins TRBV7-2 to TRBJ1-3; D remains ambiguous. The receptor was isolated from a man in his fifties who had recovered from COVID-19. The DNA of the CDR3 is TGTGCCAGCAGCACTAACTCTGGAAACACCATATATTTT. It yields the protein CASSTNSGNTIYF.